The 10 T cell receptor beta chains below come from one sample, sequenced in a study of blood T cell repertoires in COVID-19. TCRdb's table, derived via immunoSEQ multiplex PCR, lists solely in-frame clones and lacks some. The data contain 200,000 to 300,000 clones, over 75% of them singletons. Sequencing was performed on peripheral blood. The receptor source for this set is a human donor in a cohort sampled during active COVID-19.

V and J are TRBV6-5 and TRBJ2-7; TRBD1 matches 8 bases. This CDR3 contains 16 residues. Trimming removed 3 bases from V and 3 bases from J; junction bases left unmatched: 10. Germline assignment: CDR1 MNHEY and CDR2 SVGAGI. CDR3 region: CASSYYEGTGGYEQYF. The CDR3 nucleotides read TGTGCCAGCAGTTATTACGAGGGGACAGGAGGCTACGAGCAGTACTTC.

This clone was counted a single time. This chain links TRBV28 with TRBJ2-7; possibly TRBD2 for D (5 bases). CDR3 length: 13 residues. Germline values: CDR1 MDHEN, CDR2 SYDVKM. Trimming left V 7 bases short and J 2 bases short, with 12 bases between. The CDR3 DNA reads TGTGCCAGCAACGGGATGGGAGCCTACGAGCAGTACTTC. It codes for CASNGMGAYEQYF.

The chain uses TRBV28 and TRBJ2-1; the match to TRBD1 covers 7 bases. The CDR3 extends over 16 amino acids. CDR1 and CDR2 from the germline V gene are MDHEN and SYDVKM. Trimming cost V 1 base and J 5 bases; bases outside gene matches: 8. CDR3 coding DNA: TGTGCCAGCAGTTTATATCTCACAGGGGCTAACAATGAGCAGTTCTTC. This gives the protein CASSLYLTGANNEQFF.

The genes are TRBV7-6 and TRBJ2-2; no clear D gene. Trimming took 2 bases from V and 7 from J, leaving 5 bases between them. CDR1 and CDR2 from the germline V gene are SGHVS and FNYEAQ. The CDR3 has 12 residues. The CDR3 is CASSLFGGELFF. The CDR3 DNA sequence: TGTGCCAGCAGCTTATTCGGCGGGGAGCTGTTTTTT.

J is TRBJ1-2 and V is TRBV19; 9 bases align to TRBD1. CDR3 length: 15 amino acids. Germline CDR1 reads LNHDA; CDR2 reads SQIVND (reference sequence). Losses at the gene ends were 4 bases for V and 4 bases for J; bases not matched to a gene: 7. Here the CDR3 DNA reads TGTGCCAGTAGTACCCGGGACAGGGCCTCCTATGGCTACACCTTC. Protein: CASSTRDRASYGYTF.

The chain has TRBV27 and TRBJ1-1, with TRBD1 matching over 9 bases. CDR1 MNHEY and CDR2 SMNVEV come from the germline V gene (reference sequence). The junction had 4 bases not matched to a gene; V was cut back by 5 bases and J by 0 bases. The CDR3 is 15 residues long. The chain's CDR3 is CASSPWDRVNTEAFF. The CDR3 DNA reads TGTGCCAGCAGTCCATGGGACAGGGTGAACACTGAAGCTTTCTTT.

The genes are TRBV27 and TRBJ2-1, with D possibly matching TRBD2 (6 bases). The CDR3 totals 19 residues. The V end was cut by 6 bases, the J end by 2 bases, with 26 bases between. Germline CDR1 MNHEY, CDR2 SMNVEV (reference sequence). The CDR3: CASSSAGAGPPPTYNEQFF. The DNA for the CDR3 is TGTGCCAGCAGCTCAGCAGGAGCGGGCCCGCCCCCCACCTACAATGAGCAGTTCTTC.

The chain combines TRBV5-8 with TRBJ2-3, with D possibly being TRBD1 (7 bases). V lost 4 bases and J 2 bases, leaving 20 bases between the germline ends. CDR3 length equals 17 residues. In germline, CDR1 is SGHTS, CDR2 YDEGEE. The CDR3 DNA is TGTGCCAGCAGCATCCCCCGGGGGACAGATACCACAGATACGCAGTATTTT. This sequence encodes CASSIPRGTDTTDTQYF.

The chain has TRBV4-1 and TRBJ2-7, with D possibly TRBD2 on 5 matching bases. Per the germline V gene, CDR1 is MGHRA and CDR2 is YSYEKL. The CDR3 is 13 residues long. Trimming removed 4 bases from V and 6 bases from J, with 13 bases in between. CDR3 protein: CASSRTRNPEQYF. The CDR3 DNA follows: TGCGCCAGCAGCCGCACTAGAAACCCCGAGCAGTACTTC.

This rearrangement joins TRBV7-2 to TRBJ2-7, with D possibly TRBD2 on 6 matching bases. The CDR3 runs 14 residues. V was trimmed by 7 bases and J by 3 bases, leaving 16 bases between them. Germline lookup yields CDR1 SGHTA and CDR2 FQGNSA. The CDR3 spells CASTPSPGVYEQYF. The DNA for the CDR3 is TGTGCCAGCACCCCCAGCCCGGGGGTCTACGAGCAGTACTTC.